These T cell receptor beta chains were read from a single sample in a study of shared clonotypes between healthy human individuals. Data came from immunoSEQ multiplex PCR; TCRdb stores just in-frame clones and leaves some out. Among about 2 million clones listed, about 95% were seen once. Sample: naive CD8+ T cells sorted from blood. Receptor source: a young man in good health. Both conserved end residues are part of each CDR3. A D gene is named only where the DNA matches it firmly. Rows may omit the clone size; those that give it use once, few, many or a size class.

clone_size: .
v_call: TRBV7-6
j_call: TRBJ2-2
d_call: TRBD2
cdr3_nt: TGTGCCAGCAGCATAAGCGGGAGGGCCGTAAACGGGGAGCTGTTTTTT
cdr3_aa: CASSISGRAVNGELFF

clone_size: .
v_call: TRBV5-6
j_call: TRBJ1-6
d_call: .
cdr3_nt: TGTGCCAGCAGCTCCGTCTGGGCAGATAATTCACCCCTCCACTTT
cdr3_aa: CASSSVWADNSPLHF

clone_size: .
v_call: TRBV29-1
j_call: TRBJ2-2
d_call: .
cdr3_nt: TGCAGCGTTGTACCGGACACTAACACCGGGGAGCTGTTTTTT
cdr3_aa: CSVVPDTNTGELFF

clone_size: .
v_call: TRBV5-5
j_call: TRBJ2-7
d_call: .
cdr3_nt: TGTGCCAGCAGCTTGATTCCCAGGGACGAGCAGTACTTC
cdr3_aa: CASSLIPRDEQYF

clone_size: .
v_call: TRBV7-9
j_call: TRBJ1-1
d_call: .
cdr3_nt: TGTGCCAGCAGCTCATCCCCTGCAGGGTCCGAAGCTTTCTTT
cdr3_aa: CASSSSPAGSEAFF

clone_size: .
v_call: TRBV7-2
j_call: TRBJ2-1
d_call: TRBD1
cdr3_nt: TGTGCCAGCAGCTTCCGACAGGGGGCTTGGAATGAGCAGTTCTTC
cdr3_aa: CASSFRQGAWNEQFF

clone_size: .
v_call: TRBV6-6
j_call: TRBJ1-2
d_call: TRBD1
cdr3_nt: TGTGCCAGCAGTTACACCCTGACAGGGGACTATGGCTACACCTTC
cdr3_aa: CASSYTLTGDYGYTF

clone_size: .
v_call: TRBV19
j_call: TRBJ1-4
d_call: TRBD1
cdr3_nt: TGTGCCAGTAGTATAAGGGACAGCGATAATGAAAAACTGTTTTTT
cdr3_aa: CASSIRDSDNEKLFF

clone_size: few
v_call: TRBV29-1
j_call: TRBJ2-7
d_call: TRBD2
cdr3_nt: TGCAGCGTTGAGGCAAGGGGGCAAGCTAGCGGGAGGGCCTCCGAGCAGTACTTC
cdr3_aa: CSVEARGQASGRASEQYF

clone_size: .
v_call: TRBV14
j_call: TRBJ2-1
d_call: TRBD2
cdr3_nt: TGTGCCAGCAGCCTCGTCGGGGGGGGACTAGCACGGTCCAATGAGCAGTTCTTC
cdr3_aa: CASSLVGGGLARSNEQFF

clone_size: .
v_call: TRBV9
j_call: TRBJ2-3
d_call: .
cdr3_nt: TGTGCCAGCAGCGTAGGGGCGCTTGGCACAGATACGCAGTATTTT
cdr3_aa: CASSVGALGTDTQYF

clone_size: .
v_call: TRBV7-8
j_call: TRBJ2-7
d_call: .
cdr3_nt: TGTGCCAGCAGCGCGAACTCCTACGAGCAGTACTTC
cdr3_aa: CASSANSYEQYF

clone_size: once
v_call: TRBV18
j_call: TRBJ2-7
d_call: .
cdr3_nt: TGTGCCAGCTCACCACCGGCAGGCGGCTACGAGCAGTACTTC
cdr3_aa: CASSPPAGGYEQYF

clone_size: .
v_call: TRBV29-1
j_call: TRBJ2-1
d_call: .
cdr3_nt: TGCAGCGTCTGTCCACTTTCCTACAATGAGCAGTTCTTC
cdr3_aa: CSVCPLSYNEQFF

clone_size: .
v_call: TRBV4-1
j_call: TRBJ2-1
d_call: .
cdr3_nt: TGCGCCAGCAGCCAAGTAGGGGGGGGAGGTGAGAATGAGCAGTTCTTC
cdr3_aa: CASSQVGGGGENEQFF

clone_size: .
v_call: TRBV28
j_call: TRBJ2-5
d_call: TRBD1
cdr3_nt: TGTGCCAGCAGTTTATTGGGACAGGGAGGAGAGACCCAGTACTTC
cdr3_aa: CASSLLGQGGETQYF

clone_size: .
v_call: TRBV10-3
j_call: TRBJ2-7
d_call: .
cdr3_nt: TGTGCCGCATCTTCGGGGGACTCCTACGAGCAGTACTTC
cdr3_aa: CAASSGDSYEQYF

clone_size: .
v_call: TRBV7-9
j_call: TRBJ1-2
d_call: .
cdr3_nt: TGTGCCAGCAGCCCCTCCGAGGCGTCAAACTATGGCTACACCTTC
cdr3_aa: CASSPSEASNYGYTF

clone_size: .
v_call: TRBV2
j_call: TRBJ2-3
d_call: TRBD2
cdr3_nt: TGTGCCAGCGCAGGGACCGGGACTAGCGGGGGATTACACACAGATACGCAGTATTTT
cdr3_aa: CASAGTGTSGGLHTDTQYF

clone_size: .
v_call: TRBV30
j_call: TRBJ2-7
d_call: TRBD1
cdr3_nt: TGTGCCTGGAGGGACAGGGCCGGTCCCTCCTACGAGCAGTACTTC
cdr3_aa: CAWRDRAGPSYEQYF

clone_size: .
v_call: TRBV4-2
j_call: TRBJ2-7
d_call: TRBD1
cdr3_nt: TGTGCCAGCGGCCAGGACAGGGGAACCTACGAGCAGTACTTC
cdr3_aa: CASGQDRGTYEQYF

clone_size: .
v_call: TRBV12-5
j_call: TRBJ2-3
d_call: .
cdr3_nt: TGTGCTAGTGGTAGCACAGATACGCAGTATTTT
cdr3_aa: CASGSTDTQYF

clone_size: .
v_call: TRBV11-2
j_call: TRBJ2-2
d_call: .
cdr3_nt: TGTGCCAGCACAATTTCCTGGGCTTCGAACACCGGGGAGCTGTTTTTT
cdr3_aa: CASTISWASNTGELFF

clone_size: once
v_call: TRBV11-1
j_call: TRBJ2-7
d_call: .
cdr3_nt: TGTGCCAGCAGCGGCCAAGAAACCTACGAGCAGTACTTC
cdr3_aa: CASSGQETYEQYF

clone_size: .
v_call: TRBV27
j_call: TRBJ2-1
d_call: .
cdr3_nt: TGTGCCAGCAGTTTATCTTCCCCACGATTAGCATCTGAGCAGTTCTTC
cdr3_aa: CASSLSSPRLASEQFF

clone_size: .
v_call: TRBV10-3
j_call: TRBJ2-7
d_call: .
cdr3_nt: TGTGCCATCAGTGAGTCGGTAGGGCGAGAAGACAATGAGCAGTACTTC
cdr3_aa: CAISESVGREDNEQYF

clone_size: .
v_call: TRBV18
j_call: TRBJ2-3
d_call: .
cdr3_nt: TGTGCCAGCTCAAGTATTACAGATACGCAGTATTTT
cdr3_aa: CASSSITDTQYF

clone_size: .
v_call: TRBV23-1
j_call: TRBJ1-1
d_call: .
cdr3_nt: TGCGCCAGCAGTCCGAGGTACGATGGTGAAGCTTTCTTT
cdr3_aa: CASSPRYDGEAFF

clone_size: .
v_call: TRBV25-1
j_call: TRBJ2-3
d_call: .
cdr3_nt: TGTGCCAGCAGTGAATCGGTCCCCCCAGATACGCAGTATTTT
cdr3_aa: CASSESVPPDTQYF

clone_size: .
v_call: TRBV30
j_call: TRBJ1-3
d_call: .
cdr3_nt: TGTGCCTGGAGCCCCCAGGACACCATATATTTT
cdr3_aa: CAWSPQDTIYF

clone_size: .
v_call: TRBV7-2
j_call: TRBJ2-7
d_call: TRBD2
cdr3_nt: TGTGCCAGCAGCTTAGACCTAGCGGGAGGTTACGAGCAGTACTTC
cdr3_aa: CASSLDLAGGYEQYF

clone_size: .
v_call: TRBV19
j_call: TRBJ2-4
d_call: TRBD2
cdr3_nt: TGTGCCAGTAGTGGTTTAGCGGGAGACCCGCCCTGGGACATTCAGTACTTC
cdr3_aa: CASSGLAGDPPWDIQYF

clone_size: once
v_call: TRBV10-2
j_call: TRBJ2-7
d_call: TRBD1
cdr3_nt: TGCGCCAGCAGTGATAGGGCCCGGGACAGGGAACTTTTCGAGCAGTACTTC
cdr3_aa: CASSDRARDRELFEQYF

clone_size: .
v_call: TRBV2
j_call: TRBJ2-4
d_call: .
cdr3_nt: TGTGCCAGCCGGACAGTAGCCAAAAACATTCAGTACTTC
cdr3_aa: CASRTVAKNIQYF

clone_size: .
v_call: TRBV6-1
j_call: TRBJ2-7
d_call: TRBD2
cdr3_nt: TGTGCCAGCAGTGAGGGCGGGGGGACGACCTACGAGCAGTACTTC
cdr3_aa: CASSEGGGTTYEQYF

clone_size: once
v_call: TRBV30
j_call: TRBJ2-7
d_call: .
cdr3_nt: TGTGCCTGGAGTGCCGGGACGAATGAGCAGTACTTC
cdr3_aa: CAWSAGTNEQYF

clone_size: .
v_call: TRBV7-2
j_call: TRBJ1-4
d_call: TRBD1
cdr3_nt: TGTGCCAGCAGCTTGGGACAGGGGATTGAAAAACTGTTTTTT
cdr3_aa: CASSLGQGIEKLFF

clone_size: .
v_call: TRBV11-2
j_call: TRBJ2-7
d_call: .
cdr3_nt: TGTGCCAGCAGCTTCTTGGGTTACGAGCAGTACTTC
cdr3_aa: CASSFLGYEQYF